One sample yielded the 27 T cell receptor beta chains listed below, sequenced in a study of T cells in localized non-small cell lung cancer. Libraries were prepared by immunoSEQ multiplex PCR; TCRdb keeps only in-frame clonotypes and omits some of them. This sample has 8,500 to 13,000 clones; about 73% occur once, and the top ten carry 31%. Material: peripheral blood, obtained before any cancer treatment. These receptors were taken from a male donor at least 60 years old with stage I lung adenocarcinoma.

The V gene is TRBV20-1, the J gene TRBJ1-2; perhaps TRBD1 as D (6 bases). Trimming removed 8 bases from V and 4 bases from J, with 11 bases in between. CDR3 length: 11 amino acids. CDR1 and CDR2 from the germline V gene are DFQATT and SNEGSKA (reference sequence). The chain's CDR3 is CSHREGYGYTF. CDR3 sequence (DNA): TGCAGTCACAGGGAGGGCTATGGCTACACCTTC.

This clone occurred a few times. The chain couples TRBV4-2 to TRBJ1-2; no definite D call. CDR1 and CDR2 (germline): LGHNA, YNFKEQ. CDR3 length: 12 residues. Trimming left V 0 bases short and J 4 bases short, with 3 bases between. The CDR3 bases are TGTGCCAGCAGCCAAGACGCCTATGGCTACACCTTC. This sequence encodes CASSQDAYGYTF.

This clone was counted a single time. The V and J genes are TRBV12-5 and TRBJ2-1; the match to TRBD2 covers 8 bases. Germline trimming cut 9 bases from V and 5 bases from J; bases unmatched to any gene: 9. Germline CDR1 reads LGHNT; CDR2 reads FRNRAP. CDR3 size: 14 residues. The CDR3 DNA reads TGTGCTAGCAGTTGGCGGGAGGTGGACAATGAGCAGTTCTTC. This codes for CASSWREVDNEQFF.

V usage is TRBV9 and J usage is TRBJ2-7, with unresolved D. Germline assignment: CDR1 SGDLS and CDR2 YYNGEE. The CDR3 covers 14 residues. Trimming stripped 4 bases from V and 0 bases from J, with 11 bases between. The CDR3 DNA reads TGTGCCAGCAGCCAAGACGGATACTCCTACGAGCAGTACTTC. As protein: CASSQDGYSYEQYF.

This chain uses TRBV28 with TRBJ1-4, with a tentative D call TRBD1 (6 bases). This CDR3 has 15 amino acids. Germline V CDR1 and CDR2: MDHEN, SYDVKM. The V gene lost 2 bases and the J gene lost 7 bases, with 14 bases spanning the gap. The CDR3 sequence: CASSLGGARGEKLFF. CDR3 DNA: TGTGCCAGCAGTTTAGGGGGGGCGCGGGGTGAAAAACTGTTTTTT.

The chain recombines TRBV27 with TRBJ2-1; 9 bases are shared with TRBD1. CDR1 and CDR2 from the germline V gene are MNHEY and SMNVEV (reference sequence). The CDR3 has 15 residues. V trimming: 6 bases; J trimming: 8 bases; junction bases outside the gene matches: 11. The chain's CDR3 is CASSITGTGRDEQFF. CDR3 nucleotide sequence: TGTGCCAGCAGCATAACCGGGACAGGGCGCGATGAGCAGTTCTTC.

This chain uses TRBV5-5 with TRBJ1-4; tentatively, D is TRBD1 (6 bases). Trimming removed 3 bases at V and 3 bases at J, with 15 bases between. Germline CDR1 is SGHKS and CDR2 is YYEKEE (reference sequence). This CDR3 spans 16 amino acids. CDR3 amino acids: CASSSTTGTPNEKLFF. CDR3 in DNA: TGTGCCAGCAGCTCGACGACCGGGACACCTAATGAAAAACTGTTTTTT.

The genes are TRBV15 and TRBJ2-1, with 7 bases lining up with TRBD1. The trim removed 3 bases at V and 6 bases at J, leaving 11 bases unmatched. Germline values: CDR1 LNHNV, CDR2 YYDKDF (reference sequence). The CDR3 contains 16 residues. DNA for the CDR3: TGTGCCACCAGCAGTGGGGGCAGGGGGAGAGGCAATGAGCAGTTCTTC. This encodes CATSSGGRGRGNEQFF.

The chain carries TRBV5-1 and TRBJ2-2; 9 bases align to TRBD1. The ends lost 0 bases at V and 3 bases at J; junction bases unmatched: 3. Germline V gene lookup returns CDR1 SGHRS and CDR2 YFSETQ. The CDR3 spans 16 residues. Here the CDR3 reads CASSLGDRVYTGELFF. The CDR3 bases are TGCGCCAGCAGCTTGGGGGACAGGGTGTACACCGGGGAGCTGTTTTTT.

The chain carries TRBV13 and TRBJ1-1; D is unclear. Germline V gene data show CDR1 as PRHDT and CDR2 as FYEKMQ (reference sequence). This CDR3 has 12 residues. Between the trimmed V and J ends, which lost 5 bases and 6 bases, there was a span of 10 bases. DNA of the CDR3: TGTGCCAGCAGCCCAGGAGGAGCTGAAGCTTTCTTT. Encoded protein: CASSPGGAEAFF.

This clone was picked up one time. The chain carries TRBV19 and TRBJ2-2; 11 bases are shared with TRBD1. V lost 6 bases and J lost 4; bases outside the gene matches: 4. This CDR3 has 15 residues. Germline V CDR1 and CDR2: LNHDA, SQIVND (reference sequence). CDR3 sequence reads: CASSRTGGGTGELFF. The CDR3 coding sequence is TGTGCCAGTAGCCGGACAGGGGGCGGCACCGGGGAGCTGTTTTTT.

This clone was detected once. This sequence joins TRBV9 and TRBJ2-7; weak D call: TRBD1 (5 bases). The CDR3 is 15 amino acids. Trimming took 0 bases from V and 3 from J, leaving 13 bases between them. From germline, CDR1 is SGDLS and CDR2 YYNGEE. The CDR3 DNA follows: TGTGCCAGCAGCGTAGTAGGCGACAGCAACTACGAGCAGTACTTC. Residues: CASSVVGDSNYEQYF. Full variable domain (missing parts from reference TRBV9 and TRBJ2-7): DSGVTQTPKHLITATGQRVTLRCSPRSGDLSVYWYQQSLDQGLQFLIQYYNGEERAKGNILERFSAQQFPDLHSELNLSSLELGDSALYFCASSVVGDSNYEQYFGPGTRLTVT.

This chain links TRBV13 with TRBJ2-7, with unresolved D. Germline V gene sequence: CDR1 PRHDT, CDR2 FYEKMQ (reference sequence). Trimming left V 3 bases short and J 0 bases short, with 6 bases between. The CDR3 is made up of 13 amino acids. As DNA, the CDR3 is TGTGCCAGCAGCTTCCAGCACTCCTACGAGCAGTACTTC. This gives the protein CASSFQHSYEQYF.

This chain joins TRBV10-2 and TRBJ2-5; possible D gene TRBD2, 6 bases. The end of the DNA is better explained by TRBJ2-7, so the J call may be wrong. CDR1 is WSHSY and CDR2 is SAAADI in the germline V gene. The CDR3 is made up of 14 amino acids. The CDR3 sequence: CASSPGAGPYEQYF. The CDR3 DNA reads as TGCGCCAGCTCCCCGGGCGCGGGACCCTACGAGCAGTACTTC.

The chain has TRBV4-1 and TRBJ1-1, with TRBD1 matching 7 bases. Germline lookup yields CDR1 MGHRA and CDR2 YSYEKL. V was clipped by 4 bases and J by 5 bases; unmatched bases: 31. This CDR3 has 22 amino acids. The CDR3 DNA sequence: TGCGCCAGCAGCCGAGCACAATTCGAATCCATCTGGCCGACAGGGAGGGGGACTGAAGCTTTCTTT. This codes for CASSRAQFESIWPTGRGTEAFF.

This clone has more than one count but fewer than ten. The chain is built from TRBV7-2 and TRBJ1-6; D possibly corresponds to TRBD1 (6 bases). Trimming shortened V by 5 bases and J by 7 bases, and 12 bases separated the two germline ends. Germline loops: CDR1 SGHTA, CDR2 FQGNSA. This CDR3 is built from 14 residues. CDR3 region: CASSEQGPNSPLHF. As DNA, the CDR3 is TGTGCCAGCAGCGAACAGGGACCCAATTCACCCCTCCACTTT. Variable domain in full (rest from reference TRBV7-2 and TRBJ1-6): GAGVSQSPSNKVTEKGKDVELRCDPISGHTALYWYRQSLGQGLEFLIYFQGNSAPDKSGLPSDRFSAERTGGSVSTLTIQRTQQEDSAVYLCASSEQGPNSPLHFGNGTRLTVT.

In DNA, the CDR3 is TGTGCCAGCAGGGCTCCGGGACGGCGGGTCCTAAATCAGCCCCAGCATTTT. As protein: CASRAPGRRVLNQPQHF. The gene calls are TRBV28 and TRBJ1-5; TRBD1 might be the D (5 bases). The germline V gene has CDR1 MDHEN and CDR2 SYDVKM. Trimming removed 6 bases at V and 4 bases at J, with 22 bases between. The CDR3 runs 17 residues.

J is TRBJ1-1 and V is TRBV6-5; D is undetermined. CDR1 is MNHEY and CDR2 is SVGAGI in the germline V gene. V was pared by 2 bases and J by 1 base, with 8 bases between. This CDR3 is 14 amino acids long. CDR3 in DNA: TGTGCCAGCAGTTACAAGGGCTGGAACACTGAAGCTTTCTTT. Amino acid sequence: CASSYKGWNTEAFF.

The chain joins TRBV18 to TRBJ2-2, with D perhaps matching TRBD1 (6 bases). The germline V gene encodes CDR1 KGHSH and CDR2 LQKENI. CDR3 length: 19 residues. With 3 bases removed from V and 5 bases from J, the gap between germline ends came to 25 bases. The CDR3 DNA sequence: TGTGCCAGCTCACCTAGGCACCGGGACACCGGAAAGGGGACCGGGGAGCTGTTTTTT. This translates into CASSPRHRDTGKGTGELFF.

The V call is TRBV6-5, the J call TRBJ1-2, with 7 bases fitting TRBD1. Germline CDR1 reads MNHEY; CDR2 reads SVGAGI. The CDR3 loop spans 14 amino acids. V lost 6 bases and J lost 8; bases outside the gene matches: 12. The DNA of the CDR3 is TGTGCCAGCAGCCCCGTCGGGGACAGAGAAGGCTACACCTTC. Translated, it gives CASSPVGDREGYTF.

The V gene is TRBV5-4, the J gene TRBJ2-3, with D tentatively TRBD2 (5 bases). Germline-derived CDR1 and CDR2 are SGHNT and YYREEE (reference sequence). The V gene lost 4 bases and the J gene lost 6 bases, with 12 bases spanning the gap. This CDR3 contains 13 residues. CDR3 DNA: TGTGCCAGCAGCACGCTCCGGAGGGATACGCAGTATTTT. Amino acids: CASSTLRRDTQYF.

The chain combines TRBV5-4 with TRBJ2-2; 8 nucleotides line up with TRBD1. The V segment lost 0 bases and the J segment 7 bases; nucleotides outside the gene matches: 2. The CDR3 extends over 14 amino acids. Germline V lookup: CDR1 SGHNT, CDR2 YYREEE (reference sequence). CDR3 sequence (DNA): TGTGCCAGCAGCTTGGTACAGGGGGGCGGGGAGCTGTTTTTT. This codes for CASSLVQGGGELFF.

The chain has TRBV7-9 and TRBJ2-3; 9 nucleotides match TRBD1. J lost 4 bases, V lost 5 bases, and 4 bases had no gene match. This CDR3 has 14 residues. The germline V gene encodes CDR1 SEHNR and CDR2 FQNEAQ (reference sequence). CDR3 protein: CASSPRQGADTQYF. The CDR3 DNA follows: TGTGCCAGCAGCCCCCGACAGGGGGCAGATACGCAGTATTTT.

The chain employs TRBV5-5 and TRBJ1-1; D remains ambiguous. V gave up 4 bases and J gave up 6 bases, with 22 bases separating them. Germline lookup yields CDR1 SGHKS and CDR2 YYEKEE (reference sequence). The CDR3 has 16 residues. The CDR3 sequence: CASSPMTRLSLSEAFF. The CDR3 region has the DNA TGTGCCAGCAGCCCCATGACACGTCTTTCTTTGTCTGAAGCTTTCTTT.

The chain carries TRBV4-1 and TRBJ1-2; D is ambiguous. There are 13 residues in the CDR3. Germline CDR1 and CDR2: MGHRA and YSYEKL. V was trimmed by 0 bases and J by 8 bases, leaving 10 bases between them. This CDR3 reads CASSQDSGWGYTF. CDR3 bases: TGCGCCAGCAGCCAAGACAGTGGCTGGGGCTACACCTTC.

This rearrangement joins TRBV7-9 to TRBJ1-6; maybe TRBD1 (5 bases). V was trimmed by 0 bases and J by 5 bases, leaving 5 bases between them. This CDR3 has 14 amino acids. Looked up from germline, CDR1 is SEHNR and CDR2 is FQNEAQ (reference sequence). The CDR3 here is CASSLAGDNSPLHF. The DNA for the CDR3 is TGTGCCAGCAGCTTAGCAGGGGATAATTCACCCCTCCACTTT. Filled out from reference TRBV7-9 and TRBJ1-6, the complete variable domain reads DTGVSQNPRHKITKRGQNVTFRCDPISEHNRLYWYRQTLGQGPEFLTYFQNEAQLEKSRLLSDRFSAERPKGSFSTLEIQRTEQGDSAMYLCASSLAGDNSPLHFGNGTRLTVT.

The chain links TRBV4-2 to TRBJ1-6; D is perhaps TRBD1 (5 bases). Between the trimmed V and J ends, which lost 3 bases and 6 bases, there was a span of 12 bases. This CDR3 spans 15 amino acids. CDR1 LGHNA and CDR2 YNFKEQ come from the germline V gene. DNA of the CDR3: TGTGCCAGCAGCCACGAGCACCAGGGTAATTCACCCCTCCACTTT. The encoded protein is CASSHEHQGNSPLHF.